This T cell receptor (beta chain) was recovered during a study of glioma-infiltrating T cells (dated by TCRdb to the mid-2010s). Notes on the research overall: The study sequenced TCR alpha- and beta-chain repertoires from glioma tissue, from non-neoplastic brain tissue and from matched peripheral blood mononuclear cells. Each tissue-infiltrating repertoire was compared with the same patient's peripheral blood repertoire to measure divergence between tissue and blood T-cell populations. The paired cohort comprised three low-grade glioma patients, 8 or 9 primary glioblastoma patients and three non-glioma patients contributing non-neoplastic brain tissue. Results the study describes overall, beyond this receptor: Small numbers underpinned the group comparisons: eight glioblastoma patients, three low-grade glioma patients and three non-neoplastic patients. VJ-independent divergence between tissue and blood was found to be below expectation in non-neoplastic patients but above expectation in all gliomas, particularly low-grade gliomas. Only a very small number of CDR3 sequences turned up in both tissue and blood, a result put down to high CDR3 diversity combined with limited sampling.

The CDR3 has 13 amino acids, counting the end cysteine and phenylalanine. This entry keeps only the CDR3 DNA: 39 bases, framed from base 1. CDR1 and CDR2, looked up from the germline V gene (reference sequence), are LGHDT and YNNKEL. For this chain, trimming is 4 bases at the V end and 6 bases at the J end, and the number of junction bases without a gene match is 3. TCR alpha and beta CDR3 regions were amplified with the iRepertoire nested amplicon-rescue multiplex PCR (arm-PCR) platform from RNA. The input for one-step reverse transcription and amplification was roughly 95-400 ng of tissue mRNA or PBMC total RNA. Following bead purification, Illumina adapters were added by a secondary multiplex PCR, and the libraries were gel-purified between 200 and 400 bp. Internal 6-nucleotide barcodes were carried by the libraries and were used for demultiplexing. Sequencing of the libraries was done on an Illumina MiSeq using 2x220 or 2x250 nucleotide paired-end reads. Turning to the authors' computational methods: Paired reads were merged using FLASH 1.2.11 and were aligned to the GRCh37 human genome using BWA-MEM, after which TRA and TRB reads were extracted. For V and J assignment, an IMGT-derived reference of cassette sequences and CDR3 motifs that included pseudogenes was used. Three-frame translation of reads was performed, and productive CDR3s were defined as those with a C...FGXG motif and no stop codons. Unique combinations of V-J cassette pair and CDR3 amino acid sequence were defined as clonotypes. Filtering of reads was based on Hamming distance, with the threshold set by the sequence error rate of each sample in mapped regions. The public sequencing data were trimmed at Q25 with fastp and processed into clonotypes with MiXCR by TCRdb, which kept only in-frame beta chains. Each record represents a unique CDR3 protein, reported with the most common genes and DNA among its rows. The V and J calls come from TCRdb's annotation, not from the publication. Within this sample are about 140,000 distinct CDR3 sequences, with about two fifths of them counted one time only. The ten largest clones capture around a fifth of the sample.

In regard to this clonotype: What antigen it recognizes has not been identified. No base-level quality is on record; no much larger clone is a single base apart.

Sequenced sample: glioma tissue, nonneoplastic brain tissue, or PBMCs (not recorded which). The V gene is TRBV3-1 and the J gene is TRBJ2-3, with 8 bases in between that match TRBD2. This TCR was recovered from a human donor with low-grade glioma or glioblastoma, undergoing nonglioma brain surgery, or in good health (not recorded which). The CDR3: CASSPSGGDTQYF. The sequence in DNA is TGTGCCAGCAGCCCGAGCGGGGGTGATACGCAGTATTTT.